One sample yielded the 2 T cell receptor beta chains listed below, sequenced in a study of blood T cell repertoires in COVID-19. TCRdb's table, derived via immunoSEQ multiplex PCR, lists solely in-frame clones and lacks some. The data show approximately 120,000 clones, 65% to 90% seen once. Specimen: peripheral blood. The receptors come from a woman older than 75 with acute or convalescent COVID-19.

In nucleotides, the CDR3 is TGTGCCAGCAGCCAGAGCGGGGGGAAAGAGACCCAGTACTTC. The encoded protein is CASSQSGGKETQYF. V gene TRBV3-1 (or the pseudogene TRBV3-2) combines with J gene TRBJ2-5; 9 bases are shared with TRBD2. V shed 3 bases and J 3 bases; nucleotides not matched to a gene: 2. CDR3 length: 14 amino acids. Germline V gene lookup returns CDR1 LGHDT and CDR2 YNNKEL (reference sequence).

The chain is built from TRBV7-6 and TRBJ2-5, with 9 nucleotides matching TRBD2. Germline V gene data show CDR1 as SGHVS and CDR2 as FNYEAQ. V lost 5 bases, J lost 4 bases, and 5 bases stayed unmatched. The CDR3 loop spans 14 amino acids. CDR3 sequence reads: CASSRGGAGETQYF. CDR3 coding DNA: TGTGCCAGCAGCCGCGGGGGGGCGGGAGAGACCCAGTACTTC.